A selection of T cell receptor beta chains follows, all from one sample in a study of T cell repertoires in cytomegalovirus infection. Which antigens these TCRs recognize remains unknown. TCRdb called the reads again in MiXCR, with one record for every CDR3 protein. The data contain 20,000 to 25,000 distinct CDR3 sequences, about 42% of them seen just once; the ten biggest clones take up approximately 93%. Sequencing was performed on CD8+ T cells from cultured PBMCs, taken from culture after CMV antigen stimulation. The receptor set was obtained from a human donor in good health (CMV status not recorded). Some clones in this sample may be carry-over from other donors' samples. Each CDR3 is given without its conserved first and last residue. The D gene is left open where the match is weak.

D,J,V,CDR3
-,TRBJ2-5,TRBV7-2,ASSLGTKETQY
-,TRBJ1-1,TRBV12-3/TRBV12-4,ASSSGPSTEAF
-,TRBJ1-6,TRBV24-1,ATSDLKRTEDNSPLH
-,TRBJ2-7,TRBV7-2,ASSLEEGSYEQY
-,TRBJ2-7,TRBV7-2,ASSGQSSYEQY
TRBD1,TRBJ1-6,TRBV6-5,ASSRPSGTGTGSSPLH
-,TRBJ1-1,TRBV5-4,ASRLTSSTEAF
-,TRBJ1-2,TRBV5-5,ASSPDSGGYGYT
-,TRBJ1-3,TRBV4-3,ASSQDGQGYSGNTIY
-,TRBJ2-7,TRBV4-1,ASSQDWGREFDYEQY
-,TRBJ2-1,TRBV7-2,ASRSGLRSYNEQF
TRBD2,TRBJ2-1,TRBV7-2,ASSFSGTSSNEQF
TRBD2,TRBJ2-7,TRBV20-1,SARSGTSSYEQY
TRBD1,TRBJ1-2,TRBV20-1,SASGQGLYGYT
TRBD2,TRBJ2-1,TRBV11-2,ASSLDRGGEAYNEQF
TRBD1,TRBJ2-1,TRBV5-6,ASSRDEGDRGKGEQF
-,TRBJ2-7,TRBV6-6,ASSLSSYEQY
-,TRBJ1-1,TRBV19,ASMEGVMNTEAF
-,TRBJ2-1,TRBV7-2,ASSLAGPPPQF
-,TRBJ1-2,TRBV6-5,ASSFTGTRGYT
TRBD1,TRBJ2-3,TRBV19,ASSIARTGGPDTQY
-,TRBJ2-5,TRBV7-7,ASSLNPEGGMGETQY
TRBD2,TRBJ2-4,TRBV2,ASKGRLAPGGFKNIQY
-,TRBJ2-2,TRBV20-1,SARDYKGNTGELF
-,TRBJ1-1,TRBV12-3/TRBV12-4,ASSLGTEAF
-,TRBJ1-4,TRBV6-6,ASSWGEKLF
TRBD1,TRBJ2-2,TRBV6-1,ASSIAGQGVAGELF
TRBD2,TRBJ2-7,TRBV6-2/TRBV6-3,ASSRLASEQY
-,TRBJ2-5,TRBV7-2,ASSWDFLQETQY
-,TRBJ1-4,TRBV19,ASTEGSTGAYEKLF
-,TRBJ2-7,TRBV4-1,ASSLQGDKAYEQY
-,TRBJ2-7,TRBV12-3/TRBV12-4,ASSPAPDYEQY
TRBD1,TRBJ1-5,TRBV6-1,ASSVDRAQPQH
-,TRBJ1-5,TRBV12-3/TRBV12-4,ASSPDGNLNQPQH
TRBD1,TRBJ1-1,TRBV4-1,ASSQETGTIMNTEAF
-,TRBJ2-7,TRBV7-2,ASSFSTGYEQY
-,TRBJ2-7,TRBV5-3,ASSLYESEQY
-,TRBJ2-7,TRBV28,ASSGGRDTSSYEQY
TRBD1,TRBJ2-1,TRBV12-3/TRBV12-4,ASRMTGSYNEQF
-,TRBJ2-1,TRBV4-1,ASSQADSVGAYNERF
TRBD2,TRBJ2-5,TRBV28,ASRTLADQETQY
TRBD2,TRBJ2-1,TRBV12-3/TRBV12-4,ASSLAGGGPNEQF
-,TRBJ1-1,TRBV7-6,ASSLDGQAWPEAF
-,TRBJ2-7,TRBV28,ASSSSGRTYEQY
-,TRBJ2-2,TRBV11-2,ASSLEYGDTGELF
-,TRBJ1-1,TRBV12-5,ASALGGFNTEAF
-,TRBJ1-4,TRBV5-6,ASSPGGATNEKLF
TRBD2,TRBJ2-7,TRBV28,ASSKPGLVNEQY